The 24 T cell receptor beta chains in this list originate from one sample, sequenced in a study of blood T cell repertoires in COVID-19. Generated by immunoSEQ multiplex PCR, the TCRdb table keeps only in-frame clones and is missing some. In the table there are around 300,000 clones, more than 80% of which are singletons. Sequencing was carried out using peripheral blood. The receptor source for this set is a woman aged 50 to 60 with COVID-19, enrolled during active disease.

This chain connects TRBV30 to TRBJ1-4; 8 bases align to TRBD1. The CDR3 length is 13 residues. Germline trimming cut 3 bases from V and 7 bases from J; bases unmatched to any gene: 4. Germline V gene data show CDR1 as GTSNPN and CDR2 as SVGIG (reference sequence). This CDR3 is CAWSDRGGEKLFF. In DNA, the CDR3 is TGTGCCTGGAGCGACAGGGGAGGTGAAAAACTGTTTTTT. The variable domain in full, completed from reference TRBV30 and TRBJ1-4, reads SQTIHQWPATLVQPVGSPLSLECTVEGTSNPNLYWYRQAAGRGLQLLFYSVGIGQISSEVPQNLSASRPQDRQFILSSKKLLLSDSGFYLCAWSDRGGEKLFFGSGTQLSVL.

The chain uses TRBV11-3 and TRBJ1-2, with D unclear. Trimming left V 1 base short and J 0 bases short, with 6 bases between. The CDR3 runs to 14 residues. Germline V gene data show CDR1 as SGHNT and CDR2 as YENEEA. The CDR3 spells CASSLVRTNYGYTF. The CDR3 region has the DNA TGTGCCAGCAGCTTAGTGCGGACTAACTATGGCTACACCTTC.

This sequence joins TRBV9 and TRBJ1-3; D unresolved. Germline V CDR1 and CDR2: SGDLS, YYNGEE. This CDR3 contains 15 residues. V was clipped by 0 bases and J by 0 bases, with 7 bases between them. The chain's CDR3 is CASSVGGNSGNTIYF. CDR3 coding DNA: TGTGCCAGCAGCGTAGGAGGAAACTCTGGAAACACCATATATTTT.

The gene calls are TRBV7-2 and TRBJ2-7, with D possibly TRBD2 on 5 matching bases. The germline V gene has CDR1 SGHTA and CDR2 FQGNSA. This CDR3 spans 14 amino acids. Between the trimmed V and J ends, which lost 0 bases and 2 bases, there was a span of 8 bases. CDR3 amino acids: CASSLALGTYEQYF. CDR3 nucleotide sequence: TGTGCCAGCAGCTTAGCGCTCGGGACCTACGAGCAGTACTTC.

The rearrangement joins TRBV24-1 to TRBJ1-2, with 7 bases identical to TRBD1. V shed 7 bases, J shed 7 bases, and the junction held 11 bases outside the gene matches. Germline values: CDR1 KGHDR, CDR2 SFDVKD. The CDR3 runs 14 residues. CDR3 DNA sequence: TGTGCCACCAGAATGTCGACAGGGACGGCTGGCTACACCTTC. This sequence encodes CATRMSTGTAGYTF.

The V call is TRBV6-5, the J call TRBJ1-2, with no clear D. This CDR3 comprises 13 residues. Trimming cost V 5 bases and J 2 bases, with 9 bases left between them. Germline assignment: CDR1 MNHEY and CDR2 SVGAGI. The CDR3 is CASSRGSNYGYTF. CDR3 in DNA: TGTGCCAGCAGTCGCGGTTCAAACTATGGCTACACCTTC.

J is TRBJ1-6 and V is TRBV7-9; the D gene is possibly TRBD1 (6 bases). This CDR3 has 15 residues. V lost 3 bases and J 10 bases, leaving 16 bases between the germline ends. The germline V gene encodes CDR1 SEHNR and CDR2 FQNEAQ (reference sequence). This CDR3 reads CASSFPGQGSSPLHF. The CDR3 nucleotides are TGTGCCAGCAGCTTCCCGGGACAAGGGAGCTCACCCCTCCACTTT.

The chain links TRBV21-1 to TRBJ1-3; TRBD1, as called in the table, went unchecked against the DNA. TRBV21-1 is a pseudogene segment. This CDR3 is built from 22 residues. CDR3 sequence reads: CASSKEDLRGDRGLPTGNTIYF. The CDR3 nucleotides are TGTGCCAGCAGCAAAGAAGATTTAAGGGGGGACAGGGGGCTCCCGACTGGAAACACCATATATTTT.

The chain carries TRBV5-6 and TRBJ2-2, with 13 bases matching TRBD2. This CDR3 spans 15 amino acids. Germline assignment: CDR1 SGHDT and CDR2 YYEEEE. The ends lost 6 bases at V and 5 bases at J; junction bases unmatched: 4. The CDR3 loop is CASTLGLAGTGELFF. CDR3 nucleotides: TGTGCCAGCACCCTGGGACTAGCGGGGACCGGGGAGCTGTTTTTT.

This rearrangement joins TRBV7-9 to TRBJ1-4; 8 bases are shared with TRBD1. Looked up from germline, CDR1 is SEHNR and CDR2 is FQNEAQ (reference sequence). The CDR3 totals 16 residues. After removal of 1 base from V and 1 base from J, the junction contained 2 bases not matched to a gene. The CDR3 nucleotides are TGTGCCAGCAGCTTAGGCAGGGGGCGAACTAATGAAAAACTGTTTTTT. This translates into CASSLGRGRTNEKLFF.

This chain joins TRBV6-5 and TRBJ2-5, with 10 bases aligning to TRBD1. Germline lookup yields CDR1 MNHEY and CDR2 SVGAGI. Losses at the gene ends were 4 bases for V and 5 bases for J; bases not matched to a gene: 7. This CDR3 is 15 amino acids long. Written as DNA, the CDR3 is TGTGCCAGCAGTTCCCCGCGGACAGGGGGGGAGACCCAGTACTTC. Amino acid sequence: CASSSPRTGGETQYF.

The rearrangement uses TRBV7-8 and TRBJ1-6; tentatively, D is TRBD1 (5 bases). The V end lost 5 bases, the J end lost 7 bases, and 9 bases lay between the germline ends. This CDR3 comprises 13 residues. CDR1 SGHVS and CDR2 FQNEAQ come from the germline V gene. In DNA, the CDR3 is TGTGCCAGCAGCAGAAAGGGGAATTCACCCCTCCACTTT. Encoded protein: CASSRKGNSPLHF.

This chain links TRBV5-1 with TRBJ1-1; 7 positions match TRBD1. J was trimmed by 2 bases and V by 4 bases; bases with no gene match: 11. The CDR3 contains 16 residues. CDR1 and CDR2 from the germline V gene are SGHRS and YFSETQ. CDR3 bases: TGCGCCAGCAGCGCCCCAGAGGGACAGCGAAACACTGAAGCTTTCTTT. Encoded protein: CASSAPEGQRNTEAFF.

This chain uses TRBV6-5 with TRBJ2-1; 8 nucleotides match TRBD1. V dropped 5 bases and J dropped 4; count of bases not matched to a gene: 7. Germline CDR1 and CDR2: MNHEY and SVGAGI. The CDR3 loop spans 15 amino acids. The CDR3 DNA is TGTGCCAGCAGTCCTCAGGGGGCAAGGTACAATGAGCAGTTCTTC. This encodes CASSPQGARYNEQFF.

The chain couples TRBV9 to TRBJ2-3, with a tentative D call TRBD2 (6 bases). The germline V and J ends were trimmed by 0 bases and 2 bases, with 16 bases remaining between them. Germline V gives CDR1 SGDLS, CDR2 YYNGEE. The CDR3 covers 17 residues. This chain's CDR3 is CASSVGSWGTSTDTQYF. The CDR3 nucleotides are TGTGCCAGCAGCGTAGGTTCGTGGGGGACTTCCACAGATACGCAGTATTTT.

A single count supports this clone. The chain recombines TRBV19 with TRBJ1-4, with D possibly matching TRBD1 (5 bases). The CDR3 totals 16 residues. V gave up 5 bases and J gave up 0 bases, with 13 bases separating them. CDR1 and CDR2 from the germline V gene are LNHDA and SQIVND (reference sequence). CDR3 amino acids: CASSSRQLTTNEKLFF. In DNA, the CDR3 is TGTGCCAGTAGTTCCCGACAGCTCACAACTAATGAAAAACTGTTTTTT.

This clone was counted a single time. This chain joins TRBV3-1 (or the pseudogene TRBV3-2) and TRBJ1-2; D is undetermined. Germline lookup yields CDR1 LGHDT and CDR2 YNNKEL (reference sequence). This CDR3 spans 14 amino acids. V gave up 2 bases and J gave up 8 bases, with 15 bases separating them. The CDR3 loop is CASSQKWDGGGYTF. The DNA of the CDR3 is TGTGCCAGCAGCCAAAAGTGGGATGGAGGAGGCTACACCTTC.

This chain uses TRBV23-1 with TRBJ2-7; D may be TRBD1 (5 bases). TRBV23-1 is recorded as an ORF, its role being uncertain. V lost 2 bases to trimming and J lost 3 bases, with 11 bases between them. The CDR3 is made up of 14 amino acids. The chain's CDR3 is CASSQPRQYYEQYF. In nucleotides, the CDR3 is TGCGCCAGCAGTCAACCCCGACAGTACTACGAGCAGTACTTC.

This chain connects TRBV3-1 (or the pseudogene TRBV3-2) to TRBJ1-1; TRBD1 might be the D (6 bases). CDR3 size: 12 residues. Trimming shortened V by 5 bases and J by 11 bases, and 15 bases separated the two germline ends. CDR1 LGHDT and CDR2 YNNKEL come from the germline V gene (reference sequence). The CDR3 nucleotides read TGTGCCAGCAGCTTAAGGACAGATGAGGCTTTCTTT. Protein: CASSLRTDEAFF.

This clone has more than one count but fewer than ten. The CDR3 region is CASSQHLTENTEAFF. CDR3 in DNA: TGTGCCAGCAGCCAACACCTGACTGAGAACACTGAAGCTTTCTTT. The chain joins TRBV7-2 to TRBJ1-1; D not certain. Germline lookup yields CDR1 SGHTA and CDR2 FQGNSA. V was trimmed by 5 bases and J by 1 base, leaving 14 bases between them. This CDR3 spans 15 amino acids.

The rearrangement uses TRBV7-9 and TRBJ2-7, with a weak D call TRBD1 (5 bases). V lost 0 bases to trimming and J lost 2 bases, with 5 bases between them. CDR1 is SEHNR, CDR2 FQNEAQ, per germline (reference sequence). The CDR3 spans 13 residues. As DNA, the CDR3 is TGTGCCAGCAGCTTAGCCAGGGCCTACGAGCAGTACTTC. Its translation: CASSLARAYEQYF.

The chain uses TRBV9 and TRBJ2-1; 8 nucleotides line up with TRBD2. V was clipped by 0 bases and J by 6 bases; unmatched bases: 8. Germline V lookup: CDR1 SGDLS, CDR2 YYNGEE. The length of the CDR3 is 16 residues. The CDR3 DNA reads as TGTGCCAGCAGCGTAGACGGGACTAGTCGGGTCAATGAGCAGTTCTTC. Protein: CASSVDGTSRVNEQFF.

V is TRBV6-4 and J is TRBJ1-1; D gene ambiguous. Trimming pared 4 bases from V and 4 bases from J, leaving 13 bases between. Germline CDR1 MRHNA, CDR2 SNTAGT. The CDR3 is 14 amino acids. The CDR3 coding sequence is TGTGCCAGCAGTGCCTCATGGAGCGGCACTGAAGCTTTCTTT. Its protein is CASSASWSGTEAFF.

J is TRBJ2-1 and V is TRBV28; D is perhaps TRBD2 (6 bases). The ends were cut back, 7 bases at V and 7 bases at J, with 17 bases in the middle. Germline CDR1 is MDHEN and CDR2 is SYDVKM. The CDR3 has 14 residues. DNA for the CDR3: TGTGCCAGCACTCCTTGGGGAGGAATAAATGAGCAGTTCTTC. Its translation is CASTPWGGINEQFF.